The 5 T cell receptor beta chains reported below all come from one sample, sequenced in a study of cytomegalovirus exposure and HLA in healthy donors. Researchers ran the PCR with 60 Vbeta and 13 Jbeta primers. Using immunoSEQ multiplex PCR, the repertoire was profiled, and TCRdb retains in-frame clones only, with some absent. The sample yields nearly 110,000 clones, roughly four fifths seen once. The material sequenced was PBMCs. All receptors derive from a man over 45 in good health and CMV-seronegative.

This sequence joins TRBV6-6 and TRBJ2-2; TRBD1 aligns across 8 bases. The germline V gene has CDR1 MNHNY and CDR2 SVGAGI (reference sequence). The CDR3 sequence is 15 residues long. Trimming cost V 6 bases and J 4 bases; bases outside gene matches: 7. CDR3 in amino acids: CASRNGQGGTGELFF. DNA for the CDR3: TGTGCCAGCAGAAATGGACAGGGTGGCACCGGGGAGCTGTTTTTT.

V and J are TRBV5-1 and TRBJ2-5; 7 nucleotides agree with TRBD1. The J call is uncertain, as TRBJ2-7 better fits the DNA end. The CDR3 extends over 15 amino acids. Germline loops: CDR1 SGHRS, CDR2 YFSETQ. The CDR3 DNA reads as TGCGCCAGCACCCCACGGACAGGCAGAAACTACGAGCAGTACTTC. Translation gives CASTPRTGRNYEQYF.

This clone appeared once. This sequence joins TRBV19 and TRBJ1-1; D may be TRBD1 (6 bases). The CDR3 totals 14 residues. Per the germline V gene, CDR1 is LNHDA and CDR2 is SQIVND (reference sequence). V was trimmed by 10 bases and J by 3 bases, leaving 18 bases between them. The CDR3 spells CATLPRGAHTEAFF. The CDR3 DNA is TGTGCCACCCTACCGCGGGGGGCGCACACTGAAGCTTTCTTT.

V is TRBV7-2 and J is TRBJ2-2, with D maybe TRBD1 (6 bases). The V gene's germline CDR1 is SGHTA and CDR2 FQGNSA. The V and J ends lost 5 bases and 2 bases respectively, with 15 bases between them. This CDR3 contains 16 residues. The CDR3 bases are TGTGCCAGCAGCAGACAGGCCGGGGATAACACCGGGGAGCTGTTTTTT. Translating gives CASSRQAGDNTGELFF. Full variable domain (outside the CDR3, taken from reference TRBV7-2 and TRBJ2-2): GAGVSQSPSNKVTEKGKDVELRCDPISGHTALYWYRQSLGQGLEFLIYFQGNSAPDKSGLPSDRFSAERTGGSVSTLTIQRTQQEDSAVYLCASSRQAGDNTGELFFGEGSRLTVL.

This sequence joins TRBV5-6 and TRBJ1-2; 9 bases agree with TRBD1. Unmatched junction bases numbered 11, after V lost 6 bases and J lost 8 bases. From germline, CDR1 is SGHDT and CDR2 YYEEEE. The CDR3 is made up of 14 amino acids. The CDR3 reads CASIPEQGARGYTF. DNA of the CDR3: TGTGCCAGCATCCCAGAACAGGGGGCACGCGGCTACACCTTC.